This T cell receptor beta chain was documented in a study of radiation and T cells in renal cell carcinoma. Study background: Nephrectomy followed 15 Gy stereotactic body radiation by 4 weeks.

The CDR3 has 14 residues. Trimming removed 5 bases at V and 3 bases at J, with 11 bases between. From germline, CDR1 is SGHTA and CDR2 FQGNSA. Sequencing was performed with immunoSEQ multiplex PCR; in TCRdb, only in-frame clones are kept and a portion is missing. This table holds 150,000 or so clones, about 87% found once. Time point given: baseline pretreatment blood. Treatment described: 15 Gy SBRT to primary tumor, nephrectomy 4 weeks later. A note on this clone: Its cognate antigen is unknown.

Study results and limitations: In blood, top tumor clones expanded by 2 weeks, shrinking by 4. Without pretreatment biopsies, baseline tumor clonotype presence was undetermined.

The origin of this receptor is a woman in her seventies with renal cell carcinoma. The rearrangement links TRBV7-2 to TRBJ1-3; D is uncertain. Sequenced material: blood, taken from a patient whose treatment included radiotherapy and nephrectomy. DNA of the CDR3: TGTGCCAGCAGCACCGGAGTTGGTGGAAACACCATATATTTT. Protein product: CASSTGVGGNTIYF.